These 19 T cell receptor beta chains share one sample of origin, sequenced in a study of chemoradiotherapy in HPV16-positive cancers. Clones were sequenced by immunoSEQ multiplex PCR, and TCRdb holds only the in-frame ones, with some missing. The data contain around 40,000 clones, roughly three quarters of them singletons. The starting material was blood, obtained from a patient who underwent chemoradiotherapy. These receptors were collected from a human donor with HPV-associated anogenital cancer.

The V and J genes are TRBV11-2 and TRBJ2-7, with a tentative D call TRBD1 (6 bases). Per germline, CDR1 SGHAT and CDR2 FQNNGV. V lost 1 base to trimming and J lost 3 bases, with 7 bases between them. The CDR3 loop spans 13 amino acids. The CDR3 loop is CASSLGGHYEQYF. CDR3 bases: TGTGCCAGCAGCTTAGGGGGACACTACGAGCAGTACTTC.

The rearrangement links TRBV10-3 to TRBJ1-1; perhaps TRBD1 as D (6 bases). This CDR3 region has 14 residues. V was pared by 6 bases and J by 1 base, with 12 bases between. Germline V lookup: CDR1 ENHRY, CDR2 SYGVKD. The CDR3: CAIRGQGKNTEAFF. The CDR3 coding sequence is TGTGCCATCAGGGGGCAGGGGAAGAACACTGAAGCTTTCTTT.

This sequence joins TRBV7-9 and TRBJ1-2; D may be TRBD1 (5 bases). The V end was cut by 3 bases, the J end by 7 bases, with 6 bases between. The germline CDR1 and CDR2 sequences are SEHNR and FQNEAQ (reference sequence). CDR3 length: 11 residues. The CDR3, as DNA: TGTGCCAGCAGCTTTGGGGGTGGCTACACCTTC. It codes for CASSFGGGYTF.

V usage is TRBV18 and J usage is TRBJ1-2, with D hard to call. The CDR3 runs 14 residues. Germline V gene data show CDR1 as KGHSH and CDR2 as LQKENI. V was shortened by 2 bases and J by 8 bases, with 15 bases between the two germline ends. CDR3 amino acids: CASSPTGRQVGYTF. In DNA form, the CDR3 reads TGTGCCAGCTCACCAACCGGGCGCCAGGTCGGCTACACCTTC.

This chain connects TRBV11-1 to TRBJ2-3, with a possible D match to TRBD2 (6 bases). The CDR3 contains 14 residues. With 3 bases removed from V and 5 bases from J, the gap between germline ends came to 12 bases. The germline CDR1 and CDR2 sequences are SGHAT and FQDESV (reference sequence). The CDR3 spells CASSLRERGDTQYF. In nucleotides, the CDR3 is TGTGCCAGCAGCTTGCGGGAAAGGGGAGATACGCAGTATTTT.

This clone showed up just a few times. The rearrangement links TRBV19 to TRBJ1-2; D is uncertain. The ends were cut back, 3 bases at V and 4 bases at J, with 9 bases in the middle. The CDR3 consists of 13 residues. CDR1 is LNHDA, CDR2 SQIVND, per germline (reference sequence). The CDR3 DNA reads as TGTGCCAGTAGTATCGTGGGGAGCTATGGCTACACCTTC. This codes for CASSIVGSYGYTF. Full variable domain (remainder filled in from reference TRBV19 and TRBJ1-2): DGGITQSPKYLFRKEGQNVTLSCEQNLNHDAMYWYRQDPGQGLRLIYYSQIVNDFQKGDIAEGYSVSREKKESFPLTVTSAQKNPTAFYLCASSIVGSYGYTFGSGTRLTVV.

This sequence joins TRBV6-4 and TRBJ2-5, with a weak D call TRBD2 (7 bases). Germline V CDR1 and CDR2: MRHNA, SNTAGT. The V end lost 5 bases, the J end lost 4 bases, and 14 bases lay between the germline ends. The CDR3 sequence is 14 residues long. CDR3 in DNA: TGTGCCAGCAGTAGGGGGGGCCGTGCAGAGACCCAGTACTTC. Translating it yields CASSRGGRAETQYF.

This chain connects TRBV6-6 to TRBJ2-7; maybe TRBD1 (5 bases). CDR3 length: 15 residues. V shed 5 bases and J shed 0 bases, with 14 bases lying between them. CDR1 is MNHNY, CDR2 SVGAGI, per germline (reference sequence). The CDR3 sequence is CASSLQVPSSYEQYF. CDR3 DNA sequence: TGTGCCAGCAGTCTACAGGTCCCGAGCTCCTACGAGCAGTACTTC.

The genes are TRBV11-2 and TRBJ2-7, with 11 bases fitting TRBD2. CDR3 length: 15 amino acids. With 8 bases clipped from V and 7 bases from J, the junction kept 13 bases outside the gene matches. Germline V lookup: CDR1 SGHAT, CDR2 FQNNGV. For the CDR3, the DNA is TGTGCCAGCGCAATCTCGGGACTAGCGGTTTGGGAGCAGTACTTC. This gives the protein CASAISGLAVWEQYF.

The rearrangement joins TRBV5-1 to TRBJ2-7; the D gene is possibly TRBD2 (7 bases). The CDR3 consists of 14 residues. Germline assignment: CDR1 SGHRS and CDR2 YFSETQ. V lost 4 bases and J 5 bases, leaving 16 bases between the germline ends. The CDR3 DNA follows: TGCGCCAGCAGCACCAAAGGAGGGGGGGACGAGCAGTACTTC. Translating gives CASSTKGGGDEQYF. The full variable domain, with the rest looked up from reference TRBV5-1 and TRBJ2-7, is KAGVTQTPRYLIKTRGQQVTLSCSPISGHRSVSWYQQTPGQGLQFLFEYFSETQRNKGNFPGRFSGRQFSNSRSEMNVSTLELGDSALYLCASSTKGGGDEQYFGPGTRLTVT.

The gene calls are TRBV7-6 and TRBJ2-2; D tentatively reads TRBD1 or TRBD2 (5 bases each). V dropped 5 bases and J dropped 6 bases, with 13 bases sitting between them. The CDR3 is 14 residues long. Germline V CDR1 and CDR2: SGHVS, FNYEAQ. In nucleotides, the CDR3 is TGTGCCAGCAGCCGCAAGTGGGACGCCGGGGAGCTGTTTTTT. Encoded protein: CASSRKWDAGELFF.

This chain connects TRBV7-3 to TRBJ2-2; 8 nucleotides match TRBD2. Germline-derived CDR1 and CDR2 are SGHTA and FQGTGA. Unmatched junction bases numbered 2, after V lost 2 bases and J lost 0 bases. This CDR3 has 16 residues. This CDR3 reads CASSLAGGANTGELFF. The CDR3 nucleotides read TGTGCCAGCAGCTTAGCGGGGGGCGCGAACACCGGGGAGCTGTTTTTT.

In this sample, this clone turned up once. The CDR3 DNA reads TGTGCCAGCAGTGAAGTTGCAGGCCAAGAGACCCAGTACTTC. The encoded protein is CASSEVAGQETQYF. This chain joins TRBV6-1 and TRBJ2-5; no clear D gene. Looked up from germline, CDR1 is MNHNS and CDR2 is SASEGT. This CDR3 spans 14 amino acids. V lost 1 base to trimming and J lost 1 base, with 7 bases between them.

The count of this clone is one. The V and J genes are TRBV6-6 and TRBJ2-7; 8 bases are shared with TRBD2. The CDR3 length is 14 residues. V shed 7 bases, J shed 3 bases, and the junction held 8 bases outside the gene matches. CDR1 is MNHNY and CDR2 is SVGAGI in the germline V gene (reference sequence). The DNA for the CDR3 is TGTGCCAGCACCTCGGTTAGCGGGGTCTACGAGCAGTACTTC. The encoded protein is CASTSVSGVYEQYF.

V is TRBV5-1 and J is TRBJ1-2, with D possibly TRBD1 on 6 matching bases. The length of the CDR3 is 14 residues. Trimming removed 7 bases from V and 4 bases from J, with 17 bases in between. CDR1 SGHRS and CDR2 YFSETQ come from the germline V gene. The CDR3 loop reads CASRFRTASYGYTF. The CDR3 nucleotides are TGCGCCAGCCGATTCCGGACAGCGTCCTATGGCTACACCTTC. The variable domain in full, completed from reference TRBV5-1 and TRBJ1-2, reads KAGVTQTPRYLIKTRGQQVTLSCSPISGHRSVSWYQQTPGQGLQFLFEYFSETQRNKGNFPGRFSGRQFSNSRSEMNVSTLELGDSALYLCASRFRTASYGYTFGSGTRLTVV.

The genes are TRBV5-6 and TRBJ2-7; D is undetermined. Looked up from germline, CDR1 is SGHDT and CDR2 is YYEEEE. Trimming stripped 3 bases from V and 6 bases from J, with 10 bases between. The length of the CDR3 is 12 residues. CDR3 amino acids: CASSSPVGEQYF. CDR3 coding DNA: TGTGCCAGCAGCTCCCCAGTGGGCGAGCAGTACTTC.

The chain recombines TRBV30 with TRBJ1-3; unclear D gene. CDR3 length equals 13 residues. The germline V and J ends were trimmed by 0 bases and 4 bases, with 7 bases remaining between them. CDR1 is GTSNPN and CDR2 is SVGIG in the germline V gene (reference sequence). The CDR3 spells CAWSVNGGNTIYF. The DNA for the CDR3 is TGTGCCTGGAGTGTAAACGGGGGAAACACCATATATTTT.

V usage is TRBV18 and J usage is TRBJ1-6; D not resolved. Germline values: CDR1 KGHSH, CDR2 LQKENI. V was pared by 3 bases and J by 7 bases, with 16 bases between. The CDR3 runs to 16 residues. The CDR3 DNA sequence: TGTGCCAGCTCACCTGCGGCGGCGAGCAACAATTCACCCCTCCACTTT. Its translation: CASSPAAASNNSPLHF.

The chain joins TRBV2 to TRBJ2-7, with 9 bases fitting TRBD1. CDR1 and CDR2 (germline): SNHLY, FYNNEI. The CDR3 is 16 residues long. V shed 4 bases and J 2 bases; nucleotides not matched to a gene: 9. CDR3 coding DNA: TGTGCCAGCAGTGGAACCCGGGACAGGGCAACCTACGAGCAGTACTTC. This gives the protein CASSGTRDRATYEQYF.